This T cell receptor beta chain was identified in a study of identical twins. Study-level points and caveats: Findings depended on cross-sectional statistics rather than tracking the same donors. It was possible that invariant MAIT and iNKT cells partly confounded the zero-insertion analyses. Fewer insertions marked abundant cord blood beta clonotypes; young adult naive trended weakly, memory not at all.

V trimming: 1 base; J trimming: 7 bases; junction bases outside the gene matches: 5. The germline V gene encodes CDR1 SGHTA and CDR2 FQGNSA. The CDR3 totals 15 residues. Everyone who gave samples was a healthy Caucasian. A word on this clonotype: Its matching antigen is unknown.

TCRdb called the 5' RACE reads again in MiXCR, with one record for every CDR3 protein. The data hold roughly 1,500,000 distinct CDR3 sequences, with less than 40% observed a single time. This TCR derives from a newborn girl in good health. This chain joins TRBV7-2 and TRBJ2-1; 9 nucleotides match TRBD2. The sequencing input was cord blood. CDR3: CASSLETAGGNEQFF. The CDR3 region has the DNA TGTGCCAGCAGCTTAGAGACAGCGGGGGGAAATGAGCAGTTCTTC.